What follows is one TCR beta chain and its context. The CDR3 covers 14 residues. The germline V gene has CDR1 SGHTA and CDR2 FQGNSA. V was pared by 2 bases and J by 2 bases, with 7 bases between. Primers used in a second PCR of about 7 to 11 cycles were a sample-barcoded 5' primer and a J-beta primer mix. Carrying 12 random nucleotides, a template-switch adaptor labeled each individual cDNA molecule. One entry per CDR3 protein, called by TCRdb with MiXCR from the 5' RACE reads. The table records over a million distinct CDR3 sequences, under 55% of them present only once. The record originates from a study of blood T cells in healthy people across ages.

The sample taken for sequencing was blood. This chain connects TRBV7-2 to TRBJ2-1; weak D call: TRBD2 (5 bases). This clonotype was sampled from a woman aged 18-35 years in good health. The CDR3 bases are TGTGCCAGCAGCTTATTCGGGACCTACAATGAGCAGTTCTTC. Encoded protein: CASSLFGTYNEQFF.